This entry concerns a single T cell receptor (beta chain). This receptor's antigen is unknown. No quality values exist for individual bases; no much larger clone is one base distant. The sample comes from a study of cytomegalovirus exposure and HLA in healthy donors (dated by TCRdb to between 2016 and 2019). Background on the whole study: According to a later analysis, the roughly 130 validation repertoires were produced on the same platform as the approximately 690 repertoires of the first cohort. Along with the approximately 650-subject first cohort, a separate validation cohort of 120 different subjects was used. The study aimed to test whether cataloging public T cell receptors could reveal signatures of past pathogen exposure. To predict cytomegalovirus infection status, the study brought together high-throughput TCR immunosequencing, statistical association of individual TCRs with disease status, and machine learning. Findings and caveats that apply to the study as a whole: Subsequent analysis determined that TCRs grouped into clusters in the first cohort also showed a tendency toward co-occurrence across the approximately 120 validation repertoires, and 85% to 95% of cluster scores exceeded 0. The classifier was reported to diagnose cytomegalovirus status with high specificity and sensitivity in both the original cohort and the validation cohort. A later analysis had no HLA typing for the validation cohort, so co-occurrence there was scored across all 110 or so repertoires. Most TCR sequences were observed very rarely across donors, whereas some public TCRs were present in many individuals. According to the authors, the approach could potentially be generalized to other disease states and immunological phenotypes. In vitro tests confirmed that three of the cytomegalovirus-associated TCR beta chains recognize cytomegalovirus antigens. In the study, 150 to 200 TCR beta chains were listed as associated with cytomegalovirus.

Library generation was performed with the immunoSEQ multiplex PCR assay. In the authors' own workflow: A statistical classification framework was developed to diagnose cytomegalovirus status using the catalog of TCR beta chain sequences. Sourced from immuneACCESS, this table was stored by TCRdb with only in-frame sequences that have V and J called. A share of the clones is absent; for the studies checked, an unresolved V gene accounts for under half, and the remainder has no known explanation. That table is the source of V, J and clone size, and D and trimming were worked out from the DNA. The sample table holds about 120,000 clones, of which approximately 81% were seen once. The top ten constitute 2.1% of the sample. The CDR3, from cysteine to phenylalanine, totals 13 residues. Only CDR3 DNA is held: 39 bases, read in frame from base 1. Reading the germline V gene gives CDR1 SGDLS and CDR2 YYNGEE. V lost 0 bases and J lost 10 bases, and the count of bases not matched to a germline gene is 3.

Donors formed part of the validation cohort, which comprised about 130 subjects and was distinct from the first cohort of 666 subjects. The sequence was collected from a woman aged 30 to 39 in good health and CMV-seronegative. The rearranged segments are TRBV9 and TRBJ1-4; TRBD1 matches 7 bases in the middle. Specimen: PBMCs. The DNA is as follows: TGTGCCAGCAGCGTAGACCCAGGGGGAAAACTGTTTTTT. Translated, this gives CASSVDPGGKLFF.